The 21 T cell receptor beta chains presented below share a single source sample, sequenced in a study of T cells in tumors after PD-1 blockade. Measured with immunoSEQ multiplex PCR; TCRdb has only the in-frame clones, and not every one. The table records about 24,000 clones, roughly 80% of them present only once. The source was PBMCs, collected after anti-PD-1 treatment. The receptors stem from a human donor with basal cell carcinoma.

This clone appeared a single time. The V and J genes are TRBV6-6 and TRBJ2-3; 7 nucleotides align to TRBD1. The germline gives CDR1 MNHNY, CDR2 SVGAGI (reference sequence). The CDR3 totals 16 residues. V shed 5 bases and J 2 bases; nucleotides not matched to a gene: 10. CDR3 bases: TGTGCCAGCAGTCGATCCCGGGACAGATACACAGATACGCAGTATTTT. Its protein is CASSRSRDRYTDTQYF.

This clone was seen only a few times. J is TRBJ2-1 and V is TRBV24-1; D perhaps matches TRBD2 (9 bases). The CDR3 is 19 residues long. The germline V gene encodes CDR1 KGHDR and CDR2 SFDVKD. V was shortened by 5 bases and J by 6 bases, with 28 bases between the two germline ends. In DNA, the CDR3 is TGTGCCACCAGTGGGAGGACAGGGATCGCGGGGGGGCCCAGCAATGAGCAGTTCTTC. It is translated as CATSGRTGIAGGPSNEQFF.

V gene TRBV3-1 (or the pseudogene TRBV3-2) combines with J gene TRBJ1-6, with no clear D. The CDR3 is 13 residues long. Germline values: CDR1 LGHDT, CDR2 YNNKEL (reference sequence). V lost 10 bases to trimming and J lost 4 bases, with 11 bases between them. CDR3 nucleotides: TGTGCCACCACTCCCTCTTATAATTCACCCCTCCACTTT. Residues: CATTPSYNSPLHF.

This rearrangement joins TRBV19 to TRBJ2-2, with D unresolved. The CDR3 covers 14 residues. Germline-derived CDR1 and CDR2 are LNHDA and SQIVND (reference sequence). V lost 8 bases and J 1 base, leaving 11 bases between the germline ends. The CDR3 protein is CASRSAGNTGELFF. The CDR3 region has the DNA TGTGCCAGTCGCTCGGCAGGGAACACCGGGGAGCTGTTTTTT.

This clone showed up just a few times. The V gene is TRBV7-6, the J gene TRBJ1-4, with D unresolved. Germline V gene lookup returns CDR1 SGHVS and CDR2 FNYEAQ. The CDR3 is made up of 14 amino acids. The V and J ends lost 5 bases and 7 bases respectively, with 14 bases between them. The CDR3 spells CASSNTGSAEKLFF. The CDR3, as DNA: TGTGCCAGCAGCAATACCGGGTCGGCTGAAAAACTGTTTTTT.

This clone occurred a few times. V usage is TRBV19 and J usage is TRBJ1-6, with D uncertain. The germline V and J ends were trimmed by 4 bases and 10 bases, with 20 bases remaining between them. The CDR3 covers 16 residues. CDR1 LNHDA and CDR2 SQIVND come from the germline V gene (reference sequence). CDR3 coding DNA: TGTGCCAGTAGTAGTGAAGCCAGGAGCCCCAACTCACCCCTCCACTTT. It translates to CASSSEARSPNSPLHF. The full variable domain, completed using reference TRBV19 and TRBJ1-6, is DGGITQSPKYLFRKEGQNVTLSCEQNLNHDAMYWYRQDPGQGLRLIYYSQIVNDFQKGDIAEGYSVSREKKESFPLTVTSAQKNPTAFYLCASSSEARSPNSPLHFGNGTRLTVT.

The V gene is TRBV29-1, the J gene TRBJ2-1; 9 bases match TRBD2. The CDR3 extends over 13 amino acids. Germline-derived CDR1 and CDR2 are SQVTM and ANQGSEA. The V gene end was trimmed by 3 bases and the J gene end by 9 bases; junction bases not matched to a gene: 6. CDR3 sequence reads: CSVEPSGVFEQFF. The CDR3 DNA is TGCAGCGTTGAGCCTAGCGGGGTCTTTGAGCAGTTCTTC.

The rearrangement uses TRBV7-3 and TRBJ1-1; D gene ambiguous. The germline V and J ends were trimmed by 4 bases and 2 bases, with 8 bases remaining between them. The germline V gene encodes CDR1 SGHTA and CDR2 FQGTGA. CDR3 length: 13 amino acids. This CDR3 reads CASSSQINTEAFF. The CDR3 DNA is TGTGCCAGCAGCTCTCAGATAAACACTGAAGCTTTCTTT.

The V gene is TRBV12-3 or TRBV12-4, the J gene TRBJ2-5; D is unresolved. Trimming shortened V by 5 bases and J by 3 bases, and 7 bases separated the two germline ends. The CDR3 extends over 12 amino acids. Here the CDR3 reads CASSAREETQYF. The CDR3 DNA follows: TGTGCCAGCAGTGCCCGCGAAGAGACCCAGTACTTC.

The J gene is TRBJ1-2, the V gene TRBV4-1; D ambiguous. Germline CDR1 reads MGHRA; CDR2 reads YSYEKL. V lost 0 bases and J lost 0, with 11 bases in between. The CDR3 is 16 amino acids. CDR3 residues: CASSQDVAGANYGYTF. The CDR3 bases are TGCGCCAGCAGCCAAGATGTGGCCGGAGCTAACTATGGCTACACCTTC.

This chain joins TRBV6-5 and TRBJ2-7, with TRBD1 matching 7 bases. The V gene end was trimmed by 6 bases and the J gene end by 3 bases; junction bases not matched to a gene: 11. The V gene's germline CDR1 is MNHEY and CDR2 SVGAGI. The CDR3 length is 15 residues. The CDR3 DNA is TGTGCCAGCAGCCGACAGGGAGTTTCAGGCTACGAGCAGTACTTC. Its translation is CASSRQGVSGYEQYF.

The V call is TRBV7-3, the J call TRBJ1-1; D gene ambiguous. CDR1 and CDR2 from the germline V gene are SGHTA and FQGTGA. The CDR3 sequence is 15 residues long. Trimming shortened V by 0 bases and J by 1 base, and 9 bases separated the two germline ends. The CDR3 here is CASSLTEGGNTEAFF. CDR3 bases: TGTGCCAGCAGCTTAACGGAGGGAGGGAACACTGAAGCTTTCTTT.

V is TRBV7-3 and J is TRBJ2-2, with 8 positions matching TRBD2. This CDR3 region has 15 residues. Germline trimming cut 3 bases from V and 0 bases from J; bases unmatched to any gene: 0. Germline-derived CDR1 and CDR2 are SGHTA and FQGTGA. DNA for the CDR3: TGTGCCAGCAGCTTGGGACTAGCGAACACCGGGGAGCTGTTTTTT. Its translation is CASSLGLANTGELFF.

A few counts support this clone. The chain uses TRBV4-2 and TRBJ1-2, with D possibly TRBD1 on 6 matching bases. The CDR3 contains 12 residues. Germline V CDR1 and CDR2: LGHNA, YNFKEQ. Trimming took 2 bases from V and 8 from J, leaving 9 bases between them. CDR3 protein: CASSQNRDGYTF. The CDR3, as DNA: TGTGCCAGCAGCCAAAACAGGGACGGCTACACCTTC.

The J gene is TRBJ1-6, the V gene TRBV6-6, with D perhaps matching TRBD1 (6 bases). Germline V gives CDR1 MNHNY, CDR2 SVGAGI (reference sequence). This CDR3 comprises 15 residues. Trimming pared 5 bases from V and 7 bases from J, leaving 15 bases between. The DNA of the CDR3 is TGTGCCAGCAGTCCGTACACAGGGAACAATTCACCCCTCCACTTT. It yields the protein CASSPYTGNNSPLHF.

The rearrangement uses TRBV7-9 and TRBJ2-1, with a tentative D call TRBD2 (5 bases). Germline V gene data show CDR1 as SEHNR and CDR2 as FQNEAQ (reference sequence). The CDR3 length is 16 residues. Deletions cut 5 bases from V and 4 bases from J, with 18 bases between. The CDR3 is CASSPRLASTYNEQFF. The CDR3, as DNA: TGTGCCAGCAGCCCCCGGCTAGCCTCAACGTACAATGAGCAGTTCTTC.

This clone is labeled medium-sized. V is TRBV7-9 and J is TRBJ1-1, with 9 bases matching TRBD1. This CDR3 has 13 amino acids. The V segment lost 5 bases and the J segment 8 bases; nucleotides outside the gene matches: 6. Looked up from germline, CDR1 is SEHNR and CDR2 is FQNEAQ (reference sequence). CDR3: CASSNRGPLEAFF. In nucleotides, the CDR3 is TGTGCCAGCAGCAACAGGGGGCCATTGGAAGCTTTCTTT.

The rearrangement uses TRBV6-6 and TRBJ1-5; 8 nucleotides match TRBD1. J was trimmed by 7 bases and V by 7 bases; bases with no gene match: 9. The CDR3 runs 14 residues. Germline assignment: CDR1 MNHNY and CDR2 SVGAGI (reference sequence). Written as DNA, the CDR3 is TGTGCCAGCAAATCGACAGGGGTCGGACAGCCCCAGCATTTT. Protein: CASKSTGVGQPQHF.

The chain uses TRBV7-2 and TRBJ1-5; the match to TRBD1 covers 8 bases. CDR3 length: 17 residues. Germline CDR1 reads SGHTA; CDR2 reads FQGNSA. V shed 0 bases and J 6 bases; nucleotides not matched to a gene: 10. CDR3 nucleotide sequence: TGTGCCAGCAGCTTAGCGCTGCAGGGGGCTCGTGGTCAGCCCCAGCATTTT. As protein: CASSLALQGARGQPQHF.

The chain couples TRBV12-3 or TRBV12-4 to TRBJ1-1; no clear D gene. V lost 5 bases to trimming and J lost 3 bases, with 10 bases between them. This CDR3 has 13 amino acids. The CDR3 is CASSPRPDTEAFF. CDR3 sequence (DNA): TGTGCCAGCAGTCCGAGGCCAGACACTGAAGCTTTCTTT.

The CDR3 sequence is CASSRHTGRSGNTIYF. CDR3 sequence (DNA): TGTGCCAGCAGCCGACACACAGGGCGCTCTGGAAACACCATATATTTT. J is TRBJ1-3 and V is TRBV12-1; TRBD1, the table's D call, was not compared with the DNA. TRBV12-1 counts as a pseudogene. This CDR3 has 16 amino acids.